The present entry profiles one TCR beta chain with its context. Its matching antigen is unknown. V was shortened by 5 bases and J by 8 bases, with 13 bases between the two germline ends. The germline gives CDR1 MNHEY, CDR2 SVGAGI. This CDR3 has 13 amino acids. The entry originates in a study of a mutant IDH1 vaccine in newly diagnosed glioma. Background on the study: Patients came in for eight vaccinations, in weeks 1, 3, 5, 7, 11, 15, 19 and 23.

Time point denoted: week 23, last vaccination. Each dose of the vaccine consisted of 300 ug of mutant IDH1 20-mer peptide, with topical imiquimod. Repertoires were generated with immunoSEQ multiplex PCR, while TCRdb's copy carries only in-frame clones and drops some. The sample records about 53,000 clones, roughly three quarters being singletons. The sample in question was PBMCs, obtained from a glioma patient whose treatment included an IDH1 peptide vaccine. This TCR derives from a woman aged 40 to 49 with glioma. Some clones in this sample may be carry-over from other donors' samples. This sequence joins TRBV6-5 and TRBJ2-1, with no clear D. The CDR3 DNA sequence: TGTGCCAGCAGTACCCTGGGTAGCCATGAGCAGTTCTTC. This translates into CASSTLGSHEQFF.